The 8 T cell receptor beta chains reported below all come from one sample, sequenced in a study of T cells after yellow fever vaccination. TCRdb passed the 5' RACE reads through MiXCR, listing each CDR3 protein once. The sample has approximately 350,000 distinct CDR3 sequences, roughly 11% seen once; the top ten hold more than 15%. The sequencing here drew on PBMCs, taken on the day of the first yellow fever vaccination. These receptors were obtained from a man between 18 and 29 years old who received the YFV17D yellow fever vaccine.

This clonotype occurred many times. This sequence joins TRBV5-6 and TRBJ1-1; 9 bases are a match to TRBD1. V was clipped by 3 bases and J by 0 bases; unmatched bases: 9. Germline lookup yields CDR1 SGHDT and CDR2 YYEEEE. The CDR3 consists of 17 residues. The CDR3 DNA is TGTGCCAGCAGCTCGGCCGGACAGGGGAGGATGAACACTGAAGCTTTCTTT. Its protein product is CASSSAGQGRMNTEAFF.

The V and J genes are TRBV20-1 and TRBJ2-1; D unresolved. This CDR3 spans 14 amino acids. The V gene's germline CDR1 is DFQATT and CDR2 SNEGSKA (reference sequence). V dropped 3 bases and J dropped 0 bases, with 9 bases sitting between them. The CDR3 loop reads CSASTPSSYNEQFF. CDR3 nucleotide sequence: TGCAGTGCTAGTACCCCGAGCTCCTACAATGAGCAGTTCTTC.

V and J are TRBV7-3 and TRBJ1-1, with a tentative D call TRBD1 (5 bases). This CDR3 comprises 18 residues. Germline CDR1 SGHTA, CDR2 FQGTGA. Deletions cut 5 bases from V and 1 base from J, with 23 bases between. The CDR3 nucleotides read TGTGCCAGCAGCCTTCTTGTCAGGGTCCCCCTGAGGAACACTGAAGCTTTCTTT. Its protein is CASSLLVRVPLRNTEAFF.

V gene TRBV27 combines with J gene TRBJ2-7; TRBD2 agrees at 8 bases. The CDR3 spans 22 residues. The ends lost 0 bases at V and 4 bases at J; junction bases unmatched: 26. Germline CDR1 and CDR2: MNHEY and SMNVEV (reference sequence). CDR3 coding DNA: TGTGCCAGCAGTTTATCGACGGCCTTCTCTTGGTCAGCGGGGGCTAAGAGGTACGAGCAGTACTTC. Protein product: CASSLSTAFSWSAGAKRYEQYF.

This chain links TRBV20-1 with TRBJ2-3; 7 nucleotides agree with TRBD2. The V and J ends lost 3 bases and 6 bases, in that order; junction bases with no gene match: 9. Germline values: CDR1 DFQATT, CDR2 SNEGSKA (reference sequence). The CDR3 runs to 14 residues. The CDR3 DNA reads TGCAGTGCTAGGCTACTAGCGCACACGGATACGCAGTATTTT. The encoded protein is CSARLLAHTDTQYF.

This chain links TRBV7-6 with TRBJ2-5, with a weak D call TRBD1 (7 bases). Germline CDR1 SGHVS, CDR2 FNYEAQ. Deletions cut 5 bases from V and 7 bases from J, with 23 bases between. The CDR3 covers 16 residues. The CDR3 here is CASSAKAFGQGGTQYF. Here the CDR3 DNA reads TGTGCCAGCAGCGCCAAGGCTTTCGGGCAGGGGGGGACCCAGTACTTC.

This clonotype was counted between two and nine times. This chain connects TRBV5-1 to TRBJ2-3; D may correspond to TRBD1 or TRBD2 (5 bases each). Germline V lookup: CDR1 SGHRS, CDR2 YFSETQ. CDR3 length equals 15 residues. V shed 0 bases and J shed 2 bases, with 10 bases lying between them. CDR3 bases: TGCGCCAGCAGCTTGGTCACCGGGACCACAGATACGCAGTATTTT. Protein: CASSLVTGTTDTQYF.

There are a few counts of this clonotype. This chain connects TRBV4-3 to TRBJ2-1, with D possibly being TRBD1 (5 bases). Between the trimmed V and J ends, which lost 3 bases and 5 bases, there was a span of 8 bases. This CDR3 region has 13 residues. The germline V gene encodes CDR1 LGHNA and CDR2 YSLEER. The CDR3 spells CASSHPRDNEQFF. The DNA of the CDR3 is TGCGCCAGCAGCCATCCCAGGGACAATGAGCAGTTCTTC.